This T cell receptor beta chain comes out of a study of identical twins. This clonotype was seen only a few times. TCRdb reprocessed the 5' RACE reads with MiXCR, giving one entry per CDR3 protein. The data hold about 100,000 distinct CDR3 sequences, with 5.9% observed a single time. Per the germline V gene, CDR1 is SGDLS and CDR2 is YYNGEE. Trimming took off 4 bases at V and 5 bases at J, with 10 bases between the two ends. The CDR3 runs 13 residues. The sequencing sample was made of memory T cells sorted from blood. The clonotype comes from a woman aged 45-60 years in good health. The chain uses TRBV9 and TRBJ2-1; tentatively, D is TRBD1 (5 bases). The CDR3 loop reads CASSLSQDNEQFF. CDR3 coding DNA: TGTGCCAGCAGCCTTTCACAGGACAATGAGCAGTTCTTC.